This TCR beta chain was captured in a study of T cell responses to AZD1222 COVID-19 vaccine. Overall study context: Both about-4-week and about-12-week second-dose recipients were combined. The study, taken as a whole, reports: The study identified only five or six AZD1222 recipients as seropositive at baseline. Repertoires were sampled only after the peak T cell response. Clonal diversity may have been underestimated in mostly white British donors.

This clone occurred once. Its antigen is undetermined. CDR3 length: 16 residues. With 7 bases removed from V and 0 bases from J, the gap between germline ends came to 19 bases. The germline CDR1 and CDR2 sequences are SEHNR and FQNEAQ (reference sequence). The protocol was immunoSEQ multiplex PCR, while the TCRdb copy is restricted to in-frame clones and leaves out a portion. The table shows about 99,000 clones, with about nine tenths occurring only once. The sequence was obtained from an adult in good health. The sample here was peripheral blood, taken on day 0 of AZD1222 vaccination. V and J are TRBV7-9 and TRBJ2-7, with a possible D match to TRBD1 (6 bases). The CDR3 nucleotides read TGTGCCAGCAACCTTCGGACAGACGTGCGCTCCTACGAGCAGTACTTC. This codes for CASNLRTDVRSYEQYF.